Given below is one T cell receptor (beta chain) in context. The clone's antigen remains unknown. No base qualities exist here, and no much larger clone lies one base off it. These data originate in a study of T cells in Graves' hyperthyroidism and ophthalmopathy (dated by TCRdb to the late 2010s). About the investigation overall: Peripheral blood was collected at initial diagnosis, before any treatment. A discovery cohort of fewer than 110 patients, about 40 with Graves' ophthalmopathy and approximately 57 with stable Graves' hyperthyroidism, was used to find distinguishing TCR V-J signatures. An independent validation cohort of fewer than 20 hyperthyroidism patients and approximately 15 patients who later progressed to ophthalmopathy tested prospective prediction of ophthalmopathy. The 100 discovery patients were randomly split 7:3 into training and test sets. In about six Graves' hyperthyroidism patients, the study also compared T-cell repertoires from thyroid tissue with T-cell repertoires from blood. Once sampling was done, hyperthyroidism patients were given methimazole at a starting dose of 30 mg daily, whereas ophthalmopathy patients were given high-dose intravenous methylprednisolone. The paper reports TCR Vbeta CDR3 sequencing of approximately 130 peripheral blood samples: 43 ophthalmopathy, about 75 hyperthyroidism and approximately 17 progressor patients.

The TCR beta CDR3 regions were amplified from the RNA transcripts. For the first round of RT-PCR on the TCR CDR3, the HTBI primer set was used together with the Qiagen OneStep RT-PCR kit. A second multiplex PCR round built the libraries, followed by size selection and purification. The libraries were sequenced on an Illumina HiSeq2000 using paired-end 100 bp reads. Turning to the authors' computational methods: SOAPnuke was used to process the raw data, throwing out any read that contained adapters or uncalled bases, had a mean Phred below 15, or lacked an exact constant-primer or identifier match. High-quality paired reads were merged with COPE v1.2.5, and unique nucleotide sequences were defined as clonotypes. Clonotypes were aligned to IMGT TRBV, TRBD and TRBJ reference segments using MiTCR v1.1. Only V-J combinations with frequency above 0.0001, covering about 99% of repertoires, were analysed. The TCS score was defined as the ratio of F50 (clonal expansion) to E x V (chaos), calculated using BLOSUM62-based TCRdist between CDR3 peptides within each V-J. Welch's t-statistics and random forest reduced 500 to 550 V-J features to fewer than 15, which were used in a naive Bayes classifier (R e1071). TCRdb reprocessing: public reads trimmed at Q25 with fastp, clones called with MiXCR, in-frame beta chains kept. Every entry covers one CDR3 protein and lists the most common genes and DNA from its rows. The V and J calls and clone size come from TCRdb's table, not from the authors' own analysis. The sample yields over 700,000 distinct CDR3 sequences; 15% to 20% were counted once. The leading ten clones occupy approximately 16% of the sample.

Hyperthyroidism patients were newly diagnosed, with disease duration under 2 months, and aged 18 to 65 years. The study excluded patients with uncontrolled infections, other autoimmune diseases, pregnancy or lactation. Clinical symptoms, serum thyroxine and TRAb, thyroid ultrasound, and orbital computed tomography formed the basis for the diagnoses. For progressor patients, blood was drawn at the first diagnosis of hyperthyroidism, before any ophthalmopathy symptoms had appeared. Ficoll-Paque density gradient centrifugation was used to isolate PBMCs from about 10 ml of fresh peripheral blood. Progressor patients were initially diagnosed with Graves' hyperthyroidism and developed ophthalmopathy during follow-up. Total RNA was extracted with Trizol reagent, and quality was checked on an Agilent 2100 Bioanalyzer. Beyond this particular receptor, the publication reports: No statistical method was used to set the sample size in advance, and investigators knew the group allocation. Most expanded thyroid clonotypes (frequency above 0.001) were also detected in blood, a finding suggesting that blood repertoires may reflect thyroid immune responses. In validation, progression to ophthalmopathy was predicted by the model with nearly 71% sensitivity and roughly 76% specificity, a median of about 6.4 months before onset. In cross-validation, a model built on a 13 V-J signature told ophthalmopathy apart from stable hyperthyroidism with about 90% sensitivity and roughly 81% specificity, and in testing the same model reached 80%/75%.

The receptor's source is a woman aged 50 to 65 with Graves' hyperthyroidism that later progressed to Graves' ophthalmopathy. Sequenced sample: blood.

CDR3 region: CSVDPHGRGPGRSNTEAFF. At the DNA level, the sequence is TGCAGCGTCGACCCCCATGGGAGGGGCCCCGGCCGATCGAACACTGAAGCTTTCTTT. The receptor chain draws on TRBV29-1 and TRBJ1-1; the D gene is perhaps TRBD1, on 5 matching bases. CDR1 SQVTM and CDR2 ANQGSEA are derived from the germline V gene. Trimming removed 6 bases from V and 1 base from J, leaving 30 bases between the germline ends. The CDR3 sequence holds 19 residues, the cysteine and phenylalanine included. Of the read, only the CDR3 DNA is kept; its 57 bases are in frame from base 1.